This T cell receptor (beta chain) was identified during a study of blood T cells in healthy people across ages. This clonotype has more than one count but fewer than ten. Its antigen is unknown. Whole-study findings and limits: Roughly linearly, TCR beta diversity per million T cells fell as age increased. Strong correlation was found linking TCR beta diversity to naive T cell percentage. The study lacked donor CMV status, which possibly confounded expanded clonotype changes. The long-lived group displayed more naive CD4+ cells, plus higher diversity, than the aged donors did.

CDR1 and CDR2 from the germline V gene are KGHSH and LQKENI. The CDR3 extends over 15 amino acids. V shed 3 bases, J shed 10 bases, and the junction held 6 bases outside the gene matches. With a J-beta primer mix and a sample-barcoded 5' primer, a second PCR ran about 7 to 12 cycles. From the 5' RACE reads, TCRdb called clonotypes with MiXCR, one entry per CDR3 protein. The sample has about 1.6 million distinct CDR3 sequences, roughly 30% seen once. This TCR was sampled from a woman aged 30 to 39 in good health. Sequenced material: blood. The chain links TRBV18 to TRBJ1-6; 10 bases line up with TRBD1. The CDR3 DNA reads as TGTGCCAGCTCACCCGGGACAGGGGCGGGATCACCCCTCCACTTT. Its translation: CASSPGTGAGSPLHF.